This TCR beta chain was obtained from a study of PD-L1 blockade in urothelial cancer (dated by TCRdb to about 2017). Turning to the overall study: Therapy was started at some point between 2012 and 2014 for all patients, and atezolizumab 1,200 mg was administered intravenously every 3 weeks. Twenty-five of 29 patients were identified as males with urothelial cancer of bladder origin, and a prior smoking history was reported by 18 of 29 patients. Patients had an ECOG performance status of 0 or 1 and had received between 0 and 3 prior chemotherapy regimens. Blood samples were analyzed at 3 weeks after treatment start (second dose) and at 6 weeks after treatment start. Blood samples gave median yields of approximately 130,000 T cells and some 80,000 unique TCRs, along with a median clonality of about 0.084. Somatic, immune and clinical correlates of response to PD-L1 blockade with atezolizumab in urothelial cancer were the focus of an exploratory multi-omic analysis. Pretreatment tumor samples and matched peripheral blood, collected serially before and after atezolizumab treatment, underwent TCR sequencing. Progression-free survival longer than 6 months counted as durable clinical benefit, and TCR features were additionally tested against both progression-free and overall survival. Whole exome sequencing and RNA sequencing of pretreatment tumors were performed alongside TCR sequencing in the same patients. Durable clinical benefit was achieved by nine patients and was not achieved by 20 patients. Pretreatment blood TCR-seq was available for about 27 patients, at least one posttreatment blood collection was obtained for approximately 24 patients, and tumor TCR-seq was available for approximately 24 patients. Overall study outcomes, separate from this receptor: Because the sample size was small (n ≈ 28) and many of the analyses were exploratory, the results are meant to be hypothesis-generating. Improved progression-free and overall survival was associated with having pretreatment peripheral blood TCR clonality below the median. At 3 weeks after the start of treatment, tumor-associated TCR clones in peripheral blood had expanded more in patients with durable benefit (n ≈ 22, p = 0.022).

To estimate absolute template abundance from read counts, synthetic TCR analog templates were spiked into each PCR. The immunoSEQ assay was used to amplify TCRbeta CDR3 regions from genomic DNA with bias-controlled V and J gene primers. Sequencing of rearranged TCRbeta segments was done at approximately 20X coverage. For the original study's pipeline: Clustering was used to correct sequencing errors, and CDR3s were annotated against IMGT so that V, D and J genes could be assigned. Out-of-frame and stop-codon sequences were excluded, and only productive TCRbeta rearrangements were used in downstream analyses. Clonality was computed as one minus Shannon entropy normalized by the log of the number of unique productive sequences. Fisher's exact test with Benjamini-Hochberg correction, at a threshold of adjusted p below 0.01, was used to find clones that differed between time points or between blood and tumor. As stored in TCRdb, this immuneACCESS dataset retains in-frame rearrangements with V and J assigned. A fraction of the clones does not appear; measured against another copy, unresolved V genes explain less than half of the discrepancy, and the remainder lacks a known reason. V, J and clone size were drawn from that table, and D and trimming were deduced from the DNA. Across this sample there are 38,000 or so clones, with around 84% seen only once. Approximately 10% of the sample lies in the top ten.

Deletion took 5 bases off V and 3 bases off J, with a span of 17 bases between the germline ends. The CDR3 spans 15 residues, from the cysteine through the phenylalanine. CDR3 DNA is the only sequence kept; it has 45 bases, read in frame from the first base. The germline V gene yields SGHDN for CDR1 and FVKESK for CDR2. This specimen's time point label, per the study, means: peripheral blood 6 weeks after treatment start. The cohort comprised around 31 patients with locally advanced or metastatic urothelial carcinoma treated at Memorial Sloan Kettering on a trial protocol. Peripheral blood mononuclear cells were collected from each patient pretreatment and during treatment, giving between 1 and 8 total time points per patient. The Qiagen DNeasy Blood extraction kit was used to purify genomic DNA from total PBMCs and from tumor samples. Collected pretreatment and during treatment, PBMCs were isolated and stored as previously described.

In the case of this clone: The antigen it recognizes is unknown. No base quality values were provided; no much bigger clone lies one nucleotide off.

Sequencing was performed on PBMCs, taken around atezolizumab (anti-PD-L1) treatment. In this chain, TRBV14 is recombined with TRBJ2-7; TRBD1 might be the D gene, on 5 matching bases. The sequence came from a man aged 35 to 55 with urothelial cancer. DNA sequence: TGTGCCAGCAGCGTAGCAGGGTCGTCAAACTACGAGCAGTACTTC. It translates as CASSVAGSSNYEQYF.